The 30 T cell receptor beta chains below all came from one sample that was sequenced in a study of Ad26.COV2.S vaccination and SARS-CoV-2 variants. Repertoires were generated with immunoSEQ multiplex PCR, while TCRdb's copy carries only in-frame clones and drops some. This table holds about 350,000 clones, under 95% found once. The sample in question was peripheral blood, obtained after recovery from COVID-19. These receptor sequences come from a human donor who had recovered from COVID-19.

The rearrangement links TRBV4-1 to TRBJ2-5, with 12 nucleotides matching TRBD2. Trimming removed 1 base from V and 3 bases from J; junction bases left unmatched: 6. The CDR3 runs 17 residues. Germline loops: CDR1 MGHRA, CDR2 YSYEKL. CDR3 loop: CASSQVWASGGEETQYF. CDR3 DNA: TGCGCCAGCAGCCAAGTCTGGGCTAGCGGGGGGGAAGAGACCCAGTACTTC.

The J gene is TRBJ1-5, the V gene TRBV2; D is perhaps TRBD1 (5 bases). Germline lookup yields CDR1 SNHLY and CDR2 FYNNEI. The CDR3 is 15 amino acids. V lost 2 bases and J lost 0, with 8 bases in between. CDR3: CASSEQGRSNQPQHF. The CDR3 DNA sequence: TGTGCCAGCAGTGAACAGGGCCGTAGCAATCAGCCCCAGCATTTT.

The rearrangement uses TRBV14 and TRBJ1-2, with D perhaps TRBD1 (5 bases). Germline V CDR1 and CDR2: SGHDN, FVKESK. Trimming removed 0 bases from V and 8 bases from J, with 13 bases in between. The CDR3 consists of 14 residues. CDR3 residues: CASSQEWGGFGYTF. CDR3 coding DNA: TGTGCCAGCAGCCAAGAGTGGGGGGGGTTCGGCTACACCTTC.

In its sample, this clone was seen once. The chain recombines TRBV9 with TRBJ1-6; TRBD1 matches 8 bases. This CDR3 comprises 15 residues. The J segment lost 9 bases and the V segment lost 3 bases, leaving 8 bases of the junction unmatched. The germline V gene has CDR1 SGDLS and CDR2 YYNGEE. DNA for the CDR3: TGTGCCAGCAGCGGAGGACAGGGAGTCCGTTCACCCCTCCACTTT. This encodes CASSGGQGVRSPLHF.

The chain joins TRBV27 to TRBJ2-1, with TRBD1 matching over 8 bases. CDR3 length: 17 amino acids. Per germline, CDR1 MNHEY and CDR2 SMNVEV (reference sequence). V trimming: 5 bases; J trimming: 1 base; junction bases outside the gene matches: 10. Here the CDR3 DNA reads TGTGCCAGCAGTCAGCGACAGGGGAGGCAGTCCTACAATGAGCAGTTCTTC. This translates into CASSQRQGRQSYNEQFF.

V and J are TRBV11-3 and TRBJ2-3; the D call may be TRBD1 or TRBD2 (6 bases each). V was shortened by 2 bases and J by 1 base, with 10 bases between the two germline ends. CDR1 and CDR2 (germline): SGHNT, YENEEA. This CDR3 has 15 residues. The CDR3 spells CASSLRGAGTDTQYF. In DNA form, the CDR3 reads TGTGCCAGCAGCTTAAGGGGGGCTGGCACAGATACGCAGTATTTT.

The chain joins TRBV19 to TRBJ2-3, with TRBD1 as a possible D gene (5 bases). Per the germline V gene, CDR1 is LNHDA and CDR2 is SQIVND (reference sequence). V lost 3 bases, J lost 2 bases, and 15 bases lay in between. This CDR3 has 16 residues. CDR3 protein: CASSILTGYTTDTQYF. The CDR3 DNA reads as TGTGCCAGTAGTATCCTTACAGGATACACCACAGATACGCAGTATTTT.

The chain links TRBV9 to TRBJ2-1; 8 bases are shared with TRBD2. CDR1 SGDLS and CDR2 YYNGEE come from the germline V gene. CDR3 length: 18 amino acids. The junction had 8 bases not matched to a gene; V was cut back by 0 bases and J by 0 bases. The CDR3 nucleotides are TGTGCCAGCAGCGTAGCGGCGGGGGGTCCGAGCTCCTACAATGAGCAGTTCTTC. Translation gives CASSVAAGGPSSYNEQFF.

The V gene is TRBV6-2 or TRBV6-3, the J gene TRBJ1-1; D is uncertain. Trimming took 6 bases from V and 3 from J, leaving 20 bases between them. The CDR3 sequence is 16 residues long. The germline V gene has CDR1 MNHEY and CDR2 SVGEGT. DNA of the CDR3: TGTGCCAGCAGCCACAGACAACGAGCCCCGCACACTGAAGCTTTCTTT. It is translated as CASSHRQRAPHTEAFF.

This chain uses TRBV7-3 with TRBJ2-1; the match to TRBD2 covers 8 bases. V lost 1 base to trimming and J lost 8 bases; unmatched junction nucleotides: 13. CDR1 is SGHTA and CDR2 is FQGTGA in the germline V gene. The CDR3 is 17 amino acids. In DNA form, the CDR3 reads TGTGCCAGCAGCTTAAACCCCTCGGCGGGGGGCCGTGATGAGCAGTTCTTC. This gives the protein CASSLNPSAGGRDEQFF.

This chain joins TRBV6-5 and TRBJ1-2, with 7 bases that match TRBD1. Trimming removed 6 bases from V and 6 bases from J; junction bases left unmatched: 10. The germline V gene has CDR1 MNHEY and CDR2 SVGAGI. This CDR3 is 14 amino acids long. The CDR3 coding sequence is TGTGCCAGCAGATACAGACAGGGAATCCATGGCTACACCTTC. Translated, it gives CASRYRQGIHGYTF.

The chain carries TRBV10-3 and TRBJ2-7; 10 nucleotides match TRBD1. Germline loops: CDR1 ENHRY, CDR2 SYGVKD. J was trimmed by 4 bases and V by 2 bases; bases with no gene match: 5. CDR3 length equals 15 residues. The DNA for the CDR3 is TGTGCCATCAGTGAGGCGGGGGACAGGGGATACGAGCAGTACTTC. Translation: CAISEAGDRGYEQYF.

J is TRBJ1-2 and V is TRBV27; maybe TRBD1 (5 bases). This CDR3 is 14 amino acids long. V was cut by 6 bases and J by 2 bases, with 13 bases left in between. Germline-derived CDR1 and CDR2 are MNHEY and SMNVEV (reference sequence). CDR3 nucleotide sequence: TGTGCCAGCAGAAGCAGGGATCTGAACTATGGCTACACCTTC. This translates into CASRSRDLNYGYTF.

The chain links TRBV4-1 to TRBJ1-4; D unclear. The CDR3 has 16 amino acids. V shed 0 bases and J shed 8 bases, with 16 bases lying between them. CDR1 and CDR2 (germline): MGHRA, YSYEKL. CDR3 nucleotide sequence: TGCGCCAGCAGCCAAGAAGAGCGGGCGGGAGGCGAAAAACTGTTTTTT. This codes for CASSQEERAGGEKLFF.

DNA for the CDR3: TGCGCCAGAATATACGGACCCCGGCGGGAGTTCTTC. It is translated as CARIYGPRREFF. The gene calls are TRBV23-1 and TRBJ2-1; D possibly corresponds to TRBD2 (5 bases). TRBV23-1 is an ORF; its function is uncertain. The V end was cut by 9 bases, the J end by 14 bases, with 20 bases between. The CDR3 runs to 12 residues.

The rearrangement links TRBV4-3 to TRBJ2-7; D is unclear. Trimming removed 0 bases at V and 4 bases at J, with 7 bases between. The germline V gene encodes CDR1 LGHNA and CDR2 YSLEER. The CDR3 length is 13 residues. The CDR3, as DNA: TGCGCCAGCAGCCAAGATTTCTCATACGAGCAGTACTTC. Its protein product is CASSQDFSYEQYF.

The chain joins TRBV3-1 (or the pseudogene TRBV3-2) to TRBJ1-4, with TRBD1 identical over 8 bases. Trimming removed 4 bases from V and 7 bases from J; junction bases left unmatched: 5. CDR1 and CDR2 (germline): LGHDT, YNNKEL (reference sequence). The CDR3 loop spans 14 amino acids. CDR3 loop: CASSPTTGVEKLFF. CDR3 coding DNA: TGTGCCAGCAGCCCGACGACAGGGGTTGAAAAACTGTTTTTT.

This rearrangement joins TRBV5-1 to TRBJ2-6, with 9 bases aligning to TRBD1. This CDR3 contains 18 residues. V shed 0 bases and J 0 bases; nucleotides not matched to a gene: 4. Germline CDR1 SGHRS, CDR2 YFSETQ. The CDR3 reads CASSLGDRVNSGANVLTF. CDR3 DNA: TGCGCCAGCAGCTTGGGGGACAGGGTCAACTCTGGGGCCAACGTCCTGACTTTC.

This clone has a single count. This chain uses TRBV5-4 with TRBJ1-2; 9 bases line up with TRBD1. This CDR3 region has 15 residues. V was pared by 4 bases and J by 2 bases, with 6 bases of the junction left unmatched. Germline lookup yields CDR1 SGHNT and CDR2 YYREEE (reference sequence). In DNA form, the CDR3 reads TGTGCCAGCAGCGCCCCCGGGACAGGGAACTATGGCTACACCTTC. It specifies CASSAPGTGNYGYTF. The full variable domain, rest sourced from reference TRBV5-4 and TRBJ1-2, is ETGVTQSPTHLIKTRGQQVTLRCSSQSGHNTVSWYQQALGQGPQFIFQYYREEENGRGNFPPRFSGLQFPNYSSELNVNALELDDSALYLCASSAPGTGNYGYTFGSGTRLTVV.

CDR3 loop: CASSAPGVAEAFF. For the CDR3, the DNA is TGTGCCAGCAGCGCCCCAGGGGTCGCTGAAGCTTTCTTT. V usage is TRBV11-3 and J usage is TRBJ1-1, with a possible D match to TRBD1 (6 bases). The V and J ends lost 5 bases and 6 bases respectively, with 13 bases between them. The CDR3 extends over 13 amino acids. Germline CDR1 SGHNT, CDR2 YENEEA.

This chain joins TRBV19 and TRBJ2-1; weak D call: TRBD1 (6 bases). Germline V gives CDR1 LNHDA, CDR2 SQIVND (reference sequence). Between the trimmed V and J ends, which lost 5 bases and 4 bases, there was a span of 18 bases. This CDR3 has 16 amino acids. CDR3 nucleotides: TGTGCCAGTAGTCATGAGGACAGTTCAGTTTACAATGAGCAGTTCTTC. The encoded protein is CASSHEDSSVYNEQFF. The full variable domain, completed using reference TRBV19 and TRBJ2-1, is DGGITQSPKYLFRKEGQNVTLSCEQNLNHDAMYWYRQDPGQGLRLIYYSQIVNDFQKGDIAEGYSVSREKKESFPLTVTSAQKNPTAFYLCASSHEDSSVYNEQFFGPGTRLTVL.

This clone was counted at least ten times. The chain recombines TRBV5-4 with TRBJ1-2, with D tentatively TRBD1 (6 bases). V was pared by 5 bases and J by 3 bases, with 17 bases between. CDR1 is SGHNT, CDR2 YYREEE, per germline (reference sequence). The CDR3 sequence is 15 residues long. In nucleotides, the CDR3 is TGTGCCAGCAGTAAGGACAGATCGGTAGACTATGGCTACACCTTC. It translates to CASSKDRSVDYGYTF.

The table lists this clone with a count of one. This chain joins TRBV9 and TRBJ2-5; 11 nucleotides agree with TRBD1. This CDR3 has 15 amino acids. The V segment lost 4 bases and the J segment 5 bases; nucleotides outside the gene matches: 7. The germline V gene has CDR1 SGDLS and CDR2 YYNGEE. This CDR3 reads CASSTSGTGGETQYF. CDR3 DNA sequence: TGTGCCAGCAGCACGTCGGGGACAGGGGGGGAGACCCAGTACTTC.

The chain carries TRBV19 and TRBJ2-5; TRBD2 matches at 8 bases. Trimming removed 5 bases from V and 2 bases from J; junction bases left unmatched: 7. Germline CDR1 LNHDA, CDR2 SQIVND (reference sequence). The CDR3 loop spans 15 amino acids. The chain's CDR3 is CASSPVRGGQETQYF. Here the CDR3 DNA reads TGTGCCAGTAGTCCCGTCCGGGGGGGACAAGAGACCCAGTACTTC.

The CDR3 DNA is TGTGCCAGCAGCCCCCCGGCCGGGGCAGCCACTGAAGCTTTCTTT. Translation: CASSPPAGAATEAFF. The genes are TRBV9 and TRBJ1-1, with D maybe TRBD1 (5 bases). Trimming left V 4 bases short and J 4 bases short, with 17 bases between. CDR3 length: 15 residues. Looked up from germline, CDR1 is SGDLS and CDR2 is YYNGEE.

The J gene is TRBJ1-2, the V gene TRBV6-4; D is uncertain. The CDR3 extends over 13 amino acids. Germline V CDR1 and CDR2: MRHNA, SNTAGT. With 2 bases removed from V and 2 bases from J, the gap between germline ends came to 6 bases. CDR3 residues: CASSDDGNYGYTF. The CDR3 DNA reads TGTGCCAGCAGTGACGACGGGAACTATGGCTACACCTTC.

J is TRBJ2-1 and V is TRBV4-3, with TRBD2 matching 13 bases. The germline gives CDR1 LGHNA, CDR2 YSLEER. CDR3 length: 17 amino acids. Unmatched junction bases numbered 6, after V lost 2 bases and J lost 5 bases. CDR3 coding DNA: TGCGCCAGCAGCCAATCTCGGGGACTAGCGGGGAACAATGAGCAGTTCTTC. It translates to CASSQSRGLAGNNEQFF.

The genes are TRBV19 and TRBJ1-5; TRBD1 might be the D (5 bases). This CDR3 is built from 16 residues. Germline V gene data show CDR1 as LNHDA and CDR2 as SQIVND (reference sequence). V was shortened by 3 bases and J by 6 bases, with 18 bases between the two germline ends. The CDR3 sequence: CASSMPQGRVGQPQHF. DNA of the CDR3: TGTGCCAGTAGTATGCCCCAGGGCAGGGTTGGTCAGCCCCAGCATTTT.

In this sample, this clone turned up once. The chain couples TRBV12-3 or TRBV12-4 to TRBJ1-2; D not resolved. Trimming took 4 bases from V and 13 from J, leaving 16 bases between them. The CDR3 has 12 residues. The CDR3 bases are TGTGCCAGCAGTTCCCGGACGATAGGGTGCACCTTC. This gives the protein CASSSRTIGCTF.

The V call is TRBV18, the J call TRBJ2-5; D is perhaps TRBD1 (5 bases). Germline V gene lookup returns CDR1 KGHSH and CDR2 LQKENI. V was trimmed by 2 bases and J by 1 base, leaving 11 bases between them. The CDR3 consists of 15 residues. Here the CDR3 DNA reads TGTGCCAGCTCACCATTCAGGGTCATCCAAGAGACCCAGTACTTC. Translated: CASSPFRVIQETQYF.